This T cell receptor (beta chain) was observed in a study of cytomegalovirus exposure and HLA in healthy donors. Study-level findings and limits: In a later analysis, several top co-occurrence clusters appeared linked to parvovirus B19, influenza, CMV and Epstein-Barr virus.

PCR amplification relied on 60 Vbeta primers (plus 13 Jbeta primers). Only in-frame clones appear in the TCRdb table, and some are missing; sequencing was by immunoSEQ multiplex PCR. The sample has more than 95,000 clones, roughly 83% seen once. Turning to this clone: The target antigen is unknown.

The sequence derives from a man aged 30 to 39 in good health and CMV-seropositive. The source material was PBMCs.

The CDR3 reads CASSLAVRDSDYGYTF. The CDR3 DNA is TGTGCCAGCAGCTTAGCGGTACGGGATTCGGACTATGGCTACACCTTC. The genes are TRBV7-8 and TRBJ1-2; D uncertain. The CDR3 is 16 residues long. Germline CDR1 SGHVS, CDR2 FQNEAQ. V lost 0 bases and J 3 bases, leaving 14 bases between the germline ends.